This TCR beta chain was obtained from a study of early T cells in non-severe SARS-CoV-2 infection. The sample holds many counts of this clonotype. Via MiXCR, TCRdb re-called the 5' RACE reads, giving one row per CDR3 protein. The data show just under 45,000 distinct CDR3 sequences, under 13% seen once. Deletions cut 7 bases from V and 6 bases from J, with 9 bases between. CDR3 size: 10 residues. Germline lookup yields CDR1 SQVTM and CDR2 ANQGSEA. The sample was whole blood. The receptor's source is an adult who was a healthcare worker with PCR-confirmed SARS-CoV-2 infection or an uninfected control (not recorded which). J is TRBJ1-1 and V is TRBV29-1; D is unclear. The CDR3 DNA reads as TGCAGCGCCATAACACCTGAAGCTTTCTTT. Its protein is CSAITPEAFF.